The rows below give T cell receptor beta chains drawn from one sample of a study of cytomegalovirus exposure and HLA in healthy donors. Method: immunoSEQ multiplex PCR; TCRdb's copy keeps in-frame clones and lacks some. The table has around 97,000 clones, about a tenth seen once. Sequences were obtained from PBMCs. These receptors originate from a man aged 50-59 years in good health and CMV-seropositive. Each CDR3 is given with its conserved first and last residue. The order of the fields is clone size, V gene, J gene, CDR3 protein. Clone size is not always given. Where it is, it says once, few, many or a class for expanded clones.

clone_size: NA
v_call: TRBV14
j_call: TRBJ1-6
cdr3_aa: CASSQGQFDNSPLHF

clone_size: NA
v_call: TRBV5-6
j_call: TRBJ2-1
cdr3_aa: CASSYPTGIGSYNEQFF

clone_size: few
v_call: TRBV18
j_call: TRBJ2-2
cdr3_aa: CASSLQDTGELFF

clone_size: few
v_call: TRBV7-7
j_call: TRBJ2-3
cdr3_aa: CASSLYGLEGDTQYF

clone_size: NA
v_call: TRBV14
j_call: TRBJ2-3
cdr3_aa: CASSLLLAGADTQYF

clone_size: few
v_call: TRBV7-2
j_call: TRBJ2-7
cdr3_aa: CASSLVSAISYEQYF

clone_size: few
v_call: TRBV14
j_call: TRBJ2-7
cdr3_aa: CASSQFGREAYEQYF

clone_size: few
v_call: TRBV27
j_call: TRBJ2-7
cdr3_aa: CASSPYAGASYEQYF

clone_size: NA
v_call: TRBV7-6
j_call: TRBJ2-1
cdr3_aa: CASSSITPSEQFF

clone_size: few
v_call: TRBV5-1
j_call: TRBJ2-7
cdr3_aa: CASSPGAYEQYF

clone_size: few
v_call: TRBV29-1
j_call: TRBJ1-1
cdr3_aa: CSADQGMRNTEAFF

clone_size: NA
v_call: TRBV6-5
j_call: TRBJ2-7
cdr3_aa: CASSSDRASFYEQYF

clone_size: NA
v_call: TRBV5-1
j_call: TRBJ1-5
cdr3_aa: CASREGGGNQPQHF

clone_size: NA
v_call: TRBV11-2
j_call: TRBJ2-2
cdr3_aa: CASSLGVSGELFF

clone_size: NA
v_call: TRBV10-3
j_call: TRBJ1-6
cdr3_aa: CAISESPGKSPLHF

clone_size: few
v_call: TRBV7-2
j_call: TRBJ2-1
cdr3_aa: CASSNLLAGGNEQFF

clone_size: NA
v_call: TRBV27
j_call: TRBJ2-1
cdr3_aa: CASSFMAVSYNEQFF